This T cell receptor beta chain is from a study of cytomegalovirus exposure and HLA in healthy donors listed by TCRdb under 2017. Regarding the study in general: The 666 repertoires of the first cohort and the 95 to 150 validation repertoires were produced on the same platform, according to a later analysis. The study combined high-throughput TCR immunosequencing, statistical association of individual TCRs with disease status, and machine learning to predict cytomegalovirus infection status. The study aimed to test whether cataloging public T cell receptors could reveal signatures of past pathogen exposure. A separate validation cohort of over 95 different subjects was used in addition to the roughly 670-subject first cohort.

General conclusions and limits of the study: Cytomegalovirus status was reported to be diagnosed by the classifier with high specificity and sensitivity in both the original and validation cohorts. A later analysis lacked HLA typing for the validation cohort, so it scored co-occurrence in that cohort across all 120 repertoires. The study listed 150 to 200 TCR beta chains as associated with cytomegalovirus. It was suggested by the authors that the approach could potentially be generalized to other disease states and immunological phenotypes. Subsequent analysis determined that TCRs grouped into clusters in the first cohort also showed a tendency toward co-occurrence across the 120 or so validation repertoires, and approximately 93% of cluster scores exceeded 0. Most TCR sequences were observed very rarely across donors, whereas some public TCRs were present in many individuals. In vitro tests confirmed that three of the cytomegalovirus-associated TCR beta chains recognize cytomegalovirus antigens.

The germline V gene gives CDR1 as SGHTA and CDR2 as FQGNSA. Taken from cysteine to phenylalanine, the CDR3 has 14 residues. Of the read, only the CDR3 DNA is kept; its 42 bases are in frame from base 1. The V end gives up 3 bases and the J end 4 bases, leaving 6 bases in the junction not matched to a gene. The donors were included in the validation cohort of some 120 subjects, a group kept apart from the approximately 690-subject first cohort. The library was obtained by the immunoSEQ multiplex PCR assay. Per the authors' processing: A statistical classification framework was built for diagnosing cytomegalovirus status from the catalog of TCR beta chain sequences. Sourced from immuneACCESS, this table was stored by TCRdb with only in-frame sequences that have V and J called. A share of the clones is absent; for the studies checked, an unresolved V gene accounts for under half, and the remainder has no known explanation. V and J calls and clone size follow that table, whereas D and trimming were derived from the DNA. The sample data list approximately 190,000 clones, and approximately 80% of these were observed just once. 10% to 15% of the sample is taken by the ten largest.

This clone was recorded a few times. Its antigen is unknown. No clone much larger than this one lies a single base away; base qualities are absent. This TCR came from a woman under 40 in good health and CMV-seropositive. The chain joins TRBV7-2 to TRBJ2-7; TRBD1 lines up with 7 middle nucleotides. The sequencing sample was made of PBMCs. The DNA sequence is given as TGTGCCAGCAGCTTCAGCCAGGGACAGTACGAGCAGTACTTC. Translated, it reads CASSFSQGQYEQYF.